Below are 31 T cell receptor beta chains sequenced from a single sample in a study of blood T cell repertoires in COVID-19. Assay used: immunoSEQ multiplex PCR; TCRdb lists only in-frame clones, some missing. The profile covers about 150,000 clones, with approximately 90% appearing a single time and about 0.54% taken by the ten largest. Sequenced material: peripheral blood. Receptors were obtained from a man aged 50 or older with acute or convalescent COVID-19.

This chain joins TRBV20-1 and TRBJ2-2, with D tentatively TRBD1 (7 bases). Germline V gene data show CDR1 as DFQATT and CDR2 as SNEGSKA (reference sequence). There are 15 residues in the CDR3. Trimming took 3 bases from V and 4 from J, leaving 15 bases between them. The CDR3 reads CSASDPQGGTGELFF. The CDR3 nucleotides are TGCAGTGCTAGTGATCCGCAGGGGGGCACCGGGGAGCTGTTTTTT.

V and J are TRBV28 and TRBJ2-4; tentatively, D is TRBD1 (5 bases). This CDR3 spans 14 amino acids. Germline CDR1 is MDHEN and CDR2 is SYDVKM. V gave up 2 bases and J gave up 0 bases, with 5 bases separating them. For the CDR3, the DNA is TGTGCCAGCAGTTTAACAGGAGCCAAAAACATTCAGTACTTC. Protein product: CASSLTGAKNIQYF.

The rearrangement links TRBV20-1 to TRBJ1-2; D is uncertain. CDR1 is DFQATT and CDR2 is SNEGSKA in the germline V gene (reference sequence). The CDR3 extends over 10 amino acids. The chain's CDR3 is CIPRRDGYTF. The CDR3 DNA is TGCATCCCCCGACGGGATGGCTACACCTTC.

The chain couples TRBV27 to TRBJ1-4; no clear D. Trimming removed 8 bases at V and 0 bases at J, with 7 bases between. CDR3 length: 13 amino acids. Germline V gives CDR1 MNHEY, CDR2 SMNVEV (reference sequence). CDR3 in amino acids: CASGSATNEKLFF. The DNA of the CDR3 is TGTGCCAGCGGGAGTGCAACTAATGAAAAACTGTTTTTT. The full variable domain, completed using reference TRBV27 and TRBJ1-4, is EAQVTQNPRYLITVTGKKLTVTCSQNMNHEYMSWYRQDPGLGLRQIYYSMNVEVTDKGDVPEGYKVSRKEKRNFPLILESPSPNQTSLYFCASGSATNEKLFFGSGTQLSVL.

The chain employs TRBV29-1 and TRBJ2-3; 9 bases are shared with TRBD2. Germline values: CDR1 SQVTM, CDR2 ANQGSEA. CDR3 length: 12 amino acids. Trimming removed 3 bases from V and 6 bases from J; junction bases left unmatched: 1. In DNA, the CDR3 is TGCAGCGTTGACACTAGCGGGGATACGCAGTATTTT. Translation gives CSVDTSGDTQYF.

The V gene is TRBV6-5, the J gene TRBJ2-7; TRBD2 is a possible D gene (6 bases). CDR3 length: 14 amino acids. Per the germline V gene, CDR1 is MNHEY and CDR2 is SVGAGI. Trimming pared 0 bases from V and 3 bases from J, leaving 9 bases between. The CDR3, as DNA: TGTGCCAGCAGTTACTCAGGGAGGTTCTACGAGCAGTACTTC. Translated: CASSYSGRFYEQYF.

V is TRBV11-3 and J is TRBJ2-3; 9 positions agree with TRBD2. The CDR3 contains 15 residues. V trimming: 5 bases; J trimming: 3 bases; junction bases outside the gene matches: 6. CDR1 is SGHNT, CDR2 YENEEA, per germline. For the CDR3, the DNA is TGTGCCAGCAGCCAATTAGCGGGGGAGACAGATACGCAGTATTTT. Translating gives CASSQLAGETDTQYF.

This sequence joins TRBV30 and TRBJ1-6; no clear D gene. This CDR3 contains 15 residues. CDR1 and CDR2 from the germline V gene are GTSNPN and SVGIG (reference sequence). V gave up 2 bases and J gave up 0 bases, with 8 bases separating them. The CDR3, as DNA: TGTGCCTGGAGTACGGAGAGCTCCTATAATTCACCCCTCCACTTT. This translates into CAWSTESSYNSPLHF.

The chain has TRBV2 and TRBJ1-1; no reliable D call. Trimming took 5 bases from V and 2 from J, leaving 12 bases between them. The CDR3 runs 14 residues. In germline, CDR1 is SNHLY, CDR2 FYNNEI. CDR3 region: CASSQSGFNTEAFF. CDR3 sequence (DNA): TGTGCCAGCAGTCAATCCGGTTTTAACACTGAAGCTTTCTTT.

This chain links TRBV27 with TRBJ1-1; 9 nucleotides match TRBD1. This CDR3 has 14 residues. The V segment lost 4 bases and the J segment 4 bases; nucleotides outside the gene matches: 4. Germline loops: CDR1 MNHEY, CDR2 SMNVEV (reference sequence). The CDR3 nucleotides are TGTGCCAGCAGTTATCTGGACAGGGGCACTGAAGCTTTCTTT. Its translation is CASSYLDRGTEAFF.

This chain connects TRBV27 to TRBJ1-2, with D perhaps matching TRBD1 (6 bases). In germline, CDR1 is MNHEY, CDR2 SMNVEV (reference sequence). The CDR3 runs to 16 residues. The V end was cut by 3 bases, the J end by 0 bases, with 14 bases between. CDR3 amino acids: CASSLGGAGANYGYTF. The CDR3 DNA reads TGTGCCAGCAGTTTGGGGGGCGCGGGAGCTAACTATGGCTACACCTTC.

The J gene is TRBJ2-1, the V gene TRBV2, with TRBD2 identical over 11 bases. V shed 4 bases, J shed 4 bases, and the junction held 3 bases outside the gene matches. This CDR3 is built from 15 residues. Germline assignment: CDR1 SNHLY and CDR2 FYNNEI. CDR3 bases: TGTGCCAGCAGTGTAGCGGGAGGGCCATACAATGAGCAGTTCTTC. This codes for CASSVAGGPYNEQFF.

For the CDR3, the DNA is TGTGCCAGCAGTTTATTTAATGCGGTCGGGGAGCTGTTTTTT. Encoded protein: CASSLFNAVGELFF. This sequence joins TRBV27 and TRBJ2-2; the D is unclear. Trimming took off 1 base at V and 7 bases at J, with 10 bases between the two ends. The CDR3 is 14 amino acids. Per the germline V gene, CDR1 is MNHEY and CDR2 is SMNVEV (reference sequence).

This clone was recorded once. The genes are TRBV5-1 and TRBJ2-7; 7 bases are shared with TRBD1. Germline loops: CDR1 SGHRS, CDR2 YFSETQ. The CDR3 loop spans 14 amino acids. V shed 2 bases and J 4 bases; nucleotides not matched to a gene: 6. The CDR3 bases are TGCGCCAGCAGCTTCGACAGGGTTTTTTACGAGCAGTACTTC. This sequence encodes CASSFDRVFYEQYF.

This clone was counted between two and nine times. The J gene is TRBJ2-5, the V gene TRBV6-2 or TRBV6-3, with 7 bases lining up with TRBD1. The CDR3 covers 13 residues. The V segment lost 6 bases and the J segment 1 base; nucleotides outside the gene matches: 2. Per germline, CDR1 MNHEY and CDR2 SVGEGT. The CDR3 region is CASSRDSQETQYF. The CDR3, as DNA: TGTGCCAGCAGCCGGGACAGCCAAGAGACCCAGTACTTC.

The chain recombines TRBV27 with TRBJ2-7, with 10 bases that match TRBD1. Trimming at V came to 5 bases and at J to 6 bases, leaving 4 bases not matched to a gene. The CDR3 is 13 residues long. Germline V gives CDR1 MNHEY, CDR2 SMNVEV (reference sequence). The DNA for the CDR3 is TGTGCCAGCAGTACCGGGACAGGGGTCGAGCAGTACTTC. Its protein is CASSTGTGVEQYF.

The V gene is TRBV28, the J gene TRBJ2-2; tentative D call: TRBD1 (8 bases). This CDR3 comprises 15 residues. With 3 bases removed from V and 7 bases from J, the gap between germline ends came to 15 bases. Looked up from germline, CDR1 is MDHEN and CDR2 is SYDVKM. CDR3 DNA sequence: TGTGCCAGCAGTTTTGCACAGGGGGGGTTCGGGGAGCTGTTTTTT. This encodes CASSFAQGGFGELFF.

This clone has a single count. V usage is TRBV3-1 (or the pseudogene TRBV3-2) and J usage is TRBJ1-5; the D gene is possibly TRBD1 (5 bases). The CDR3 is made up of 15 amino acids. Trimming left V 4 bases short and J 3 bases short, with 13 bases between. Germline assignment: CDR1 LGHDT and CDR2 YNNKEL (reference sequence). The CDR3 is CASSLGGGVNQPQHF. The CDR3 DNA sequence: TGTGCCAGCAGCCTCGGCGGGGGGGTCAATCAGCCCCAGCATTTT.

V gene TRBV24-1 combines with J gene TRBJ2-3, with 7 bases matching TRBD1. CDR1 and CDR2 from the germline V gene are KGHDR and SFDVKD. The ends lost 2 bases at V and 5 bases at J; junction bases unmatched: 6. The CDR3 is 15 amino acids. The CDR3 region is CATSDSTGSGDTQYF. CDR3 DNA: TGTGCCACCAGTGATTCGACAGGGTCCGGAGATACGCAGTATTTT.

The rearrangement joins TRBV5-1 to TRBJ2-5; TRBD2 matches at 10 bases. The trim removed 0 bases at V and 5 bases at J, leaving 7 bases unmatched. The germline V gene has CDR1 SGHRS and CDR2 YFSETQ. The CDR3 contains 16 residues. CDR3 DNA: TGCGCCAGCAGCTTGGCCCAGCGGGAGGGTGGGGAGACCCAGTACTTC. This gives the protein CASSLAQREGGETQYF.

V gene TRBV7-6 combines with J gene TRBJ1-3; D might be TRBD1 (6 bases). V was clipped by 4 bases and J by 0 bases, with 13 bases between them. CDR1 SGHVS and CDR2 FNYEAQ come from the germline V gene. The CDR3 contains 16 residues. The CDR3 coding sequence is TGTGCCAGCAGCTCGGGGGGCGTACTCTCTGGAAACACCATATATTTT. Its translation is CASSSGGVLSGNTIYF.

The V and J genes are TRBV5-1 and TRBJ1-1; weak D call: TRBD1 (5 bases). The CDR3 is 14 residues long. Germline-derived CDR1 and CDR2 are SGHRS and YFSETQ. Trimming removed 2 bases at V and 2 bases at J, with 10 bases between. CDR3 amino acids: CASSFMGHNTEAFF. The CDR3 DNA reads as TGCGCCAGCAGCTTTATGGGGCATAACACTGAAGCTTTCTTT.

This clone has just one count. The V gene is TRBV27, the J gene TRBJ2-7, with TRBD2 matching 12 bases. The CDR3 is made up of 14 amino acids. The trim removed 5 bases at V and 6 bases at J, leaving 5 bases unmatched. Germline loops: CDR1 MNHEY, CDR2 SMNVEV (reference sequence). In DNA, the CDR3 is TGTGCCAGCAGTCGAGGACTAGCGGGATTCGAGCAGTACTTC. It translates to CASSRGLAGFEQYF.

The V and J genes are TRBV9 and TRBJ2-3, with 12 bases fitting TRBD1. The CDR3 is 15 residues long. Per germline, CDR1 SGDLS and CDR2 YYNGEE. With 3 bases clipped from V and 9 bases from J, the junction kept 8 bases outside the gene matches. CDR3 sequence reads: CASSAGTGGSLTQYF. The DNA for the CDR3 is TGTGCCAGCAGCGCAGGGACAGGGGGCTCTTTGACGCAGTATTTT.

The chain is built from TRBV6-5 and TRBJ1-1, with D possibly TRBD1 on 6 matching bases. Germline-derived CDR1 and CDR2 are MNHEY and SVGAGI. Trimming stripped 4 bases from V and 4 bases from J, with 10 bases between. The CDR3 is 13 residues long. CDR3 region: CASSSQGGTEAFF. The CDR3 DNA follows: TGTGCCAGCAGTTCACAGGGTGGCACTGAAGCTTTCTTT.

This clone was seen only a few times. This sequence joins TRBV6-5 and TRBJ2-7; TRBD1 might be the D (5 bases). CDR1 and CDR2 from the germline V gene are MNHEY and SVGAGI. The CDR3 has 12 residues. V lost 6 bases and J 3 bases, leaving 9 bases between the germline ends. CDR3 region: CASSIQVYEQYV. The CDR3 nucleotides are TGTGCCAGCAGCATACAGGTCTACGAGCAGTACGTC.

This chain joins TRBV28 and TRBJ1-2, with 7 bases identical to TRBD1. The J segment lost 6 bases and the V segment lost 10 bases, leaving 2 bases of the junction unmatched. The CDR3 is 10 amino acids. In germline, CDR1 is MDHEN, CDR2 SYDVKM. CDR3 bases: TGTGCCATAGGGGGCGATGGCTACACCTTC. It yields the protein CAIGGDGYTF.

The V call is TRBV2, the J call TRBJ1-1; a possible D gene is TRBD1 (5 bases). The CDR3 runs to 12 residues. V dropped 11 bases and J dropped 11 bases, with 21 bases sitting between them. CDR1 and CDR2 from the germline V gene are SNHLY and FYNNEI. DNA for the CDR3: TGTGCCTCTCAGATCGTCCCAGGGAACGCTTTCTTT. Translating gives CASQIVPGNAFF. Filled out from reference TRBV2 and TRBJ1-1, the complete variable domain reads EPEVTQTPSHQVTQMGQEVILRCVPISNHLYFYWYRQILGQKVEFLVSFYNNEISEKSEIFDDQFSVERPDGSNFTLKIRSTKLEDSAMYFCASQIVPGNAFFGQGTRLTVV.

The chain combines TRBV19 with TRBJ1-3; possibly TRBD1 for D (6 bases). The CDR3 has 15 amino acids. The germline gives CDR1 LNHDA, CDR2 SQIVND (reference sequence). The V end lost 6 bases, the J end lost 0 bases, and 12 bases lay between the germline ends. For the CDR3, the DNA is TGTGCCAGTAGCTGGACAGCGAGCTCTGGAAACACCATATATTTT. It encodes CASSWTASSGNTIYF.

The chain joins TRBV19 to TRBJ1-1, with D possibly being TRBD1 (6 bases). V was shortened by 3 bases and J by 8 bases, with 13 bases between the two germline ends. The germline CDR1 and CDR2 sequences are LNHDA and SQIVND (reference sequence). The CDR3 is 13 amino acids. The CDR3 nucleotides are TGTGCCAGTAGTATGGGACACTACAACGAAGCTTTCTTT. Amino acid sequence: CASSMGHYNEAFF.

The chain carries TRBV19 and TRBJ1-2; 8 nucleotides match TRBD1. The CDR3 totals 15 residues. Germline CDR1 LNHDA, CDR2 SQIVND (reference sequence). V trimming: 0 bases; J trimming: 5 bases; junction bases outside the gene matches: 5. The CDR3 DNA follows: TGTGCCAGTAGTATAGACCGTGACAGGGGATATGGCTACACCTTC. It yields the protein CASSIDRDRGYGYTF.